This is a list of T cell receptor beta chains from one sample in a study of technical replicates of blood from a handful of donors. Repertoires were generated with immunoSEQ multiplex PCR, while TCRdb's copy carries only in-frame clones and drops some. Among about 72,000 clones listed, roughly 92% were seen once. Source material: T cells isolated from PBMCs. These receptors came from a human donor in good health. The CDR3 runs from the conserved cysteine through the conserved F or W. The D gene is left open where the match is weak. Expanded clones get a size class; other rows say once, few or many, or leave the size out.

clone_size,v_call,j_call,d_call,cdr3_aa,cdr3_nt
.,TRBV7-9,TRBJ1-1,TRBD1,CASSHDRGKNTEAFF,TGTGCCAGCAGCCACGACAGGGGGAAGAACACTGAAGCTTTCTTT
.,TRBV9,TRBJ2-7,TRBD1,CASSPRPGTGSYEQYF,TGTGCCAGCAGCCCCCGTCCCGGGACAGGCTCCTACGAGCAGTACTTC
.,TRBV15,TRBJ2-7,TRBD2,CATGREEQYF,TGTGCCACCGGGAGGGAAGAGCAGTACTTC
.,TRBV29-1,TRBJ2-1,TRBD2,CSVKLAGEAHNEQFF,TGCAGCGTTAAACTAGCGGGAGAGGCCCACAATGAGCAGTTCTTC
.,TRBV5-1,TRBJ2-7,.,CASSLTQGYEQYF,TGCGCCAGCAGCTTGACACAGGGCTACGAGCAGTACTTC
.,TRBV4-3,TRBJ1-5,.,CASSQVNQANQPQHF,TGCGCCAGCAGCCAAGTTAATCAGGCGAATCAGCCCCAGCATTTT
.,TRBV5-1,TRBJ2-1,TRBD1,CASRSGKGQNNEQFF,TGCGCCAGCAGAAGTGGCAAGGGACAGAACAATGAGCAGTTCTTC
.,TRBV7-2,TRBJ2-1,TRBD2,CASSSPGLGQFF,TGTGCCAGCAGCTCTCCGGGACTAGGGCAGTTCTTC
.,TRBV7-9,TRBJ2-1,.,CASSLHSGIYNEQFF,TGTGCCAGCAGCTTACATTCGGGAATCTACAATGAGCAGTTCTTC
.,TRBV11-2,TRBJ1-4,.,CASSFVAATNEKLFF,TGTGCCAGCAGCTTCGTGGCAGCAACTAATGAAAAACTGTTTTTT
.,TRBV6-1,TRBJ2-7,TRBD1,CASSGQGSYEQYF,TGTGCCAGCAGTGGACAGGGCTCCTACGAGCAGTACTTC
.,TRBV28,TRBJ2-7,TRBD1,CASSLGTVSYEQYF,TGTGCCAGCAGTTTAGGGACAGTCTCCTACGAGCAGTACTTC
few,TRBV19,TRBJ2-2,.,CASSIKRNTGELFF,TGTGCCAGTAGTATAAAGCGGAACACCGGGGAGCTGTTTTTT
.,TRBV5-6,TRBJ1-1,.,CASSLQNTEAFF,TGTGCCAGCAGCTTGCAGAACACTGAAGCTTTCTTT
.,TRBV28,TRBJ2-3,TRBD2,CASGFALAGTDTQYF,TGTGCCAGCGGGTTCGCCCTAGCGGGCACAGATACGCAGTATTTT
.,TRBV29-1,TRBJ2-7,TRBD1,CSVEGGTGAAHEQYF,TGCAGCGTTGAGGGCGGGACAGGGGCTGCCCACGAGCAGTACTTC
.,TRBV10-3,TRBJ2-7,TRBD2,CAITGTSGSIGEQYF,TGTGCCATCACAGGGACTAGCGGGAGTATAGGCGAGCAGTACTTC
.,TRBV25-1,TRBJ2-1,.,CASSEYRESWNEQFF,TGTGCCAGCAGTGAATACCGGGAGTCGTGGAATGAGCAGTTCTTC
.,TRBV10-1,TRBJ1-1,.,CASSEGHLNTEAFF,TGCGCCAGCAGTGAGGGACATTTGAACACTGAAGCTTTCTTT
.,TRBV5-1,TRBJ2-2,.,CASRNYTGELFF,TGCGCCAGCAGGAACTACACCGGGGAGCTGTTTTTT
.,TRBV7-3,TRBJ2-7,.,CASSLGSGSDYEQYF,TGTGCCAGCAGCTTGGGGAGTGGGAGTGACTACGAGCAGTACTTC
.,TRBV2,TRBJ2-7,.,CASSDLEGVSGEQYF,TGTGCCAGCAGTGACTTAGAGGGGGTATCTGGCGAGCAGTACTTC
.,TRBV9,TRBJ2-1,TRBD2,CASSVGGGRADNEQFF,TGTGCCAGCAGCGTAGGCGGCGGGAGGGCCGACAATGAGCAGTTCTTC
.,TRBV11-2,TRBJ1-2,TRBD1,CASSSQDRGFYGYTF,TGTGCCAGCAGCTCTCAGGACAGGGGTTTCTATGGCTACACCTTC
.,TRBV5-1,TRBJ1-3,TRBD1,CASSLTGGSGNTIYF,TGCGCCAGCAGCTTGACAGGGGGCTCAGGAAACACCATATATTTT
.,TRBV19,TRBJ2-7,TRBD2,CASSTELAGGEQYF,TGTGCCAGTAGTACCGAACTAGCGGGAGGCGAGCAGTACTTC
.,TRBV12-5,TRBJ1-2,.,CASGQGIYGYTF,TGTGCTAGTGGACAGGGAATCTATGGCTACACCTTC
.,TRBV30,TRBJ2-1,TRBD2,CAWTGLASFNEQFF,TGTGCCTGGACGGGACTAGCGTCCTTCAATGAGCAGTTCTTC
few,TRBV30,TRBJ1-2,.,CAWSVRGPTTF,TGTGCCTGGAGTGTTAGGGGCCCGACCACCTTC
.,TRBV29-1,TRBJ1-5,TRBD1,CSVGTGGNQPQHF,TGCAGCGTTGGGACAGGCGGTAATCAGCCCCAGCATTTT
.,TRBV5-4,TRBJ1-4,.,CASSYTPRGNEKLFF,TGTGCCAGCAGCTATACTCCACGGGGGAATGAAAAACTGTTTTTT
.,TRBV15,TRBJ1-4,.,CATSSLQGDEKLFF,TGTGCCACCAGCAGCCTACAGGGTGATGAAAAACTGTTTTTT
.,TRBV4-1,TRBJ2-2,.,CASSTRSRAQGSNTGELFF,TGCGCCAGCAGCACCCGATCAAGGGCACAGGGATCAAACACCGGGGAGCTGTTTTTT
.,TRBV27,TRBJ2-1,TRBD1,CASSVGTGASWNEQFF,TGTGCCAGCAGTGTCGGGACAGGGGCGTCGTGGAATGAGCAGTTCTTC
.,TRBV6-6,TRBJ1-2,.,CASSLRLQEGYTF,TGTGCCAGCAGCCTTAGACTGCAAGAGGGCTACACCTTC
.,TRBV30,TRBJ2-7,TRBD2,CAWSGQGIRREATYEQYF,TGTGCCTGGAGTGGTCAGGGAATTCGGCGGGAGGCTACCTACGAGCAGTACTTC
.,TRBV6-6,TRBJ1-1,.,CATKQGTMNTEAFF,TGTGCCACCAAACAGGGAACGATGAACACTGAAGCTTTCTTT
.,TRBV7-6,TRBJ2-7,TRBD2,CASSPSGTSGNEQYF,TGTGCCAGCAGTCCTTCAGGGACTAGCGGGAACGAGCAGTACTTC
.,TRBV5-1,TRBJ2-3,TRBD1,CASSSDRTGVTDTQYF,TGCGCCAGCAGCTCTGACCGGACAGGGGTAACAGATACGCAGTATTTT
.,TRBV7-9,TRBJ2-6,.,CASSSEAGANVLTF,TGTGCCAGCAGCTCCGAGGCTGGGGCCAACGTCCTGACTTTC
.,TRBV7-3,TRBJ1-2,.,CASSLRGQRSKEWSGYTF,TGTGCCAGCAGCTTAAGAGGACAGAGGTCTAAGGAGTGGAGTGGCTACACCTTC
.,TRBV6-4,TRBJ2-1,.,CASSDTYSSYNEQFF,TGTGCCAGCAGTGACACCTATAGCTCCTACAATGAGCAGTTCTTC
.,TRBV5-4,TRBJ1-1,.,CASSGEVPGAFF,TGTGCCAGCAGCGGTGAGGTGCCTGGGGCTTTCTTT
.,TRBV7-3,TRBJ2-7,TRBD2,CASSSTSGTYEQYF,TGTGCCAGCAGCTCGACTAGCGGGACCTACGAGCAGTACTTC
.,TRBV29-1,TRBJ1-2,TRBD1,CSVGPGGYGYTF,TGCAGCGTCGGCCCAGGGGGCTATGGCTACACCTTC
.,TRBV7-3,TRBJ2-1,TRBD2,CASSFSGSSYNEQFF,TGTGCCAGCAGCTTCAGCGGGAGCTCCTACAATGAGCAGTTCTTC
.,TRBV6-1,TRBJ1-1,.,CASSDQGWTEAFF,TGTGCCAGCAGTGATCAGGGCTGGACTGAAGCTTTCTTT
.,TRBV15,TRBJ2-7,TRBD1,CATSGRQGAYEQYF,TGTGCCACCAGCGGAAGACAGGGGGCTTACGAGCAGTACTTC
few,TRBV27,TRBJ1-2,.,CASSQRRGLDGYTF,TGTGCCAGTAGCCAACGTCGGGGGTTGGATGGCTACACCTTC
.,TRBV2,TRBJ1-1,TRBD1,CASSLISGGARVNTEAFF,TGTGCCAGCAGCCTCATATCAGGGGGCGCGAGAGTGAACACTGAAGCTTTCTTT